A selection of T cell receptor beta chains follows, all from one sample in a study of early T cells in non-severe SARS-CoV-2 infection. TCRdb fed the 5' RACE reads into MiXCR, producing one record per CDR3 protein. This sample yields approximately 42,000 distinct CDR3 sequences, of which over 6% are seen a single time; roughly 5.1% belongs to the top ten. The sequencing sample was made of whole blood. These receptors were collected from an adult who was a healthcare worker with PCR-confirmed SARS-CoV-2 infection or an uninfected control (not recorded which). Both conserved end residues are trimmed from each CDR3.

CDR3,J,V
ASSPSGGRNEKLF,TRBJ1-4,TRBV18
ASGRQGTEAF,TRBJ1-1,TRBV7-2
ASSGGPISSSNEKLF,TRBJ1-4,TRBV7-8
ASSPETGNNSPLH,TRBJ1-6,TRBV18
ASSLQRGGFDTQY,TRBJ2-3,TRBV14
ASTERWLAGATYEQY,TRBJ2-7,TRBV21-1
ASSLTGNTEAF,TRBJ1-1,TRBV5-1
ASRRPGLAASYNEQF,TRBJ2-1,TRBV6-2/TRBV6-3
ASSPRGLQETQY,TRBJ2-5,TRBV18
ASSRTTGKTEAF,TRBJ1-1,TRBV6-5
SARSPSLRGGDTQY,TRBJ2-3,TRBV20-1
ASNLANEQF,TRBJ2-1,TRBV2
ATNPGEEESNEKLF,TRBJ1-4,TRBV5-1
SARDYLWGGGYT,TRBJ1-2,TRBV20-1
ASMGRPRGAF,TRBJ1-1,TRBV10-2
AISVGGPSSYEQY,TRBJ2-7,TRBV10-3
ASSFITGHHGELF,TRBJ2-2,TRBV7-2
ASSPEARGQQY,TRBJ2-7,TRBV18
ASSLMGKSPLH,TRBJ1-6,TRBV12-3/TRBV12-4
SAPSGGSSYNEQF,TRBJ2-1,TRBV20-1
ASSSAGGSNTGELF,TRBJ2-2,TRBV7-6
ASSSTDPNTGELF,TRBJ2-2,TRBV7-6
ASSLAGGRTGELF,TRBJ2-2,TRBV7-2
ASRNPSTGPGTEAF,TRBJ1-1,TRBV6-2/TRBV6-3
SARQGDTEAF,TRBJ1-1,TRBV20-1
ASSRGGRGTDTQY,TRBJ2-3,TRBV6-2/TRBV6-3
ATSTLTGVSYEQY,TRBJ2-7,TRBV15
ASSYSARGPPMALH,TRBJ1-6,TRBV6-2/TRBV6-3
AISDRDFYEQY,TRBJ2-7,TRBV10-3
SVEADSGNTIY,TRBJ1-3,TRBV29-1
ASSQPVSPSGANVLT,TRBJ2-6,TRBV3-1
SVLQGFGTEAF,TRBJ1-1,TRBV29-1
ASRQGNSNQPQH,TRBJ1-5,TRBV6-6
ASSPTGGKTEAF,TRBJ1-1,TRBV7-2
ASSAGASGGAASDTQY,TRBJ2-3,TRBV9
SVDWGLETGELF,TRBJ2-2,TRBV29-1
ASSIRGENYGYT,TRBJ1-2,TRBV11-2
SASEQDSGANVLT,TRBJ2-6,TRBV20-1
ASSHPTGHYGYT,TRBJ1-2,TRBV11-2
SASLQANTEAF,TRBJ1-1,TRBV20-1
AWRLWGVTYEQY,TRBJ2-7,TRBV30
ASSPYSGSAEAF,TRBJ1-1,TRBV5-4
ASSENPLGQGSYNEQF,TRBJ2-1,TRBV6-2/TRBV6-3
ASSARQGRSYGYT,TRBJ1-2,TRBV9
ASSPNLGAADTQY,TRBJ2-3,TRBV18
ASSAGRRQETQY,TRBJ2-5,TRBV10-2
ASKDTGGGDEAF,TRBJ1-1,TRBV2
ASSPFPPGQSNQPQH,TRBJ1-5,TRBV18
ASSDTWGRINTEAF,TRBJ1-1,TRBV6-1
ATSSPNQPQH,TRBJ1-5,TRBV15
ASRFAGSFYEQY,TRBJ2-7,TRBV12-3/TRBV12-4
ASSEGVSTDTQY,TRBJ2-3,TRBV6-4
ASSPPIPRERETQY,TRBJ2-5,TRBV7-9
SAREGQTQPQH,TRBJ1-5,TRBV20-1
ASSLTGTGSSYEQY,TRBJ2-7,TRBV7-9
ASSPLQGISNTGELF,TRBJ2-2,TRBV6-2/TRBV6-3
AISAAASNTGELF,TRBJ2-2,TRBV10-3
ASSWSVRNSPLH,TRBJ1-6,TRBV5-6
ASSVFGGEQF,TRBJ2-1,TRBV9